This TCR beta chain was found in a study of blood T cell repertoires in COVID-19. At the level of the study: T cells, B-cell-depleted T cells, or PBMCs provided the cDNA or gDNA that served as material.

CDR3 length: 14 amino acids. V lost 7 bases to trimming and J lost 4 bases, with 14 bases between them. Germline CDR1 and CDR2: SGHAT and FQNNGV. As handled by the study authors: By means of reference gene primer amplification, nucleated cell counts were estimated. TCRdb's copy holds only in-frame clones and misses some; the assay was immunoSEQ multiplex PCR. The DNA gave D and trimming, while V, J and clone size come from that table. The sample contains about 100,000 clones, 70% to 90% of which appear only once. V gene TRBV11-2 combines with J gene TRBJ2-1, with a tentative D call TRBD2 (7 bases). Sequences were obtained from peripheral blood. This receptor was taken from a man in his fifties with active or convalescent COVID-19. The CDR3 region is CASTPGGLYNEQFF. DNA of the CDR3: TGTGCCAGCACCCCGGGGGGCCTGTACAATGAGCAGTTCTTC.